Below are 7 T cell receptor beta chains sequenced from a single sample in a study of monozygotic twins with inflammatory bowel disease. For each CDR3 protein, TCRdb gives one entry from its re-call of the 5' RACE reads, without DNA. Found here are around 450,000 distinct CDR3 sequences; the top ten clones hold about 2.3%. Sequencing was performed on blood. These receptors all stem from a human donor with ulcerative colitis or Crohn's disease, or a healthy co-twin of an affected twin (not recorded which).

The CDR3 reads CASSPTGEEDTEAFF. The chain links TRBV4-2 to TRBJ1-1. The V gene's germline CDR1 is LGHNA and CDR2 YNFKEQ. The CDR3 length is 15 residues.

The chain joins TRBV4-2 to TRBJ2-1. The CDR3 length is 11 residues. Per the germline V gene, CDR1 is LGHNA and CDR2 is YNFKEQ. The CDR3 sequence is CASSQDATSFF.

This chain uses TRBV7-3 with TRBJ2-1; TCRdb's assignment of TRBD2 cannot be checked, as there is no DNA. The CDR3 runs 16 residues. Germline-derived CDR1 and CDR2 are SGHTA and FQGTGA. The CDR3 reads CASSLEGRGAYNEQFF. The full variable domain, its missing parts supplied by reference TRBV7-3 and TRBJ2-1, is GAGVSQTPSNKVTEKGKYVELRCDPISGHTALYWYRQSLGQGPEFLIYFQGTGAADDSGLPNDRFFAVRPEGSVSTLKIQRTERGDSAVYLCASSLEGRGAYNEQFFGPGTRLTVL.

The rearrangement links TRBV20-1 to TRBJ1-5; without DNA, the TCRdb call of TRBD1 cannot be checked. The CDR3 is 15 residues long. Germline loops: CDR1 DFQATT, CDR2 SNEGSKA (reference sequence). The CDR3 sequence: CSARETGGNNQPQHF.

The chain recombines TRBV18 with TRBJ2-3. The CDR3 spans 16 residues. Germline V gene sequence: CDR1 KGHSH, CDR2 LQKENI. The CDR3 sequence is CASSPPLGSGTDTQYF. The full variable domain, in which reference TRBV18 and TRBJ2-3 provide the parts outside the CDR3, is NAGVMQNPRHLVRRRGQEARLRCSPMKGHSHVYWYRQLPEEGLKFMVYLQKENIIDESGMPKERFSAEFPKEGPSILRIQQVVRGDSAAYFCASSPPLGSGTDTQYFGPGTRLTVL.

V gene TRBV28 combines with J gene TRBJ1-3. Germline loops: CDR1 MDHEN, CDR2 SYDVKM. The CDR3 sequence is 12 residues long. The CDR3 sequence is CASTVVGNTIYF.

The chain employs TRBV7-3 and TRBJ2-3. There are 13 residues in the CDR3. Germline V gene data show CDR1 as SGHTA and CDR2 as FQGTGA. CDR3 amino acids: CASSPRSMDTQYF.